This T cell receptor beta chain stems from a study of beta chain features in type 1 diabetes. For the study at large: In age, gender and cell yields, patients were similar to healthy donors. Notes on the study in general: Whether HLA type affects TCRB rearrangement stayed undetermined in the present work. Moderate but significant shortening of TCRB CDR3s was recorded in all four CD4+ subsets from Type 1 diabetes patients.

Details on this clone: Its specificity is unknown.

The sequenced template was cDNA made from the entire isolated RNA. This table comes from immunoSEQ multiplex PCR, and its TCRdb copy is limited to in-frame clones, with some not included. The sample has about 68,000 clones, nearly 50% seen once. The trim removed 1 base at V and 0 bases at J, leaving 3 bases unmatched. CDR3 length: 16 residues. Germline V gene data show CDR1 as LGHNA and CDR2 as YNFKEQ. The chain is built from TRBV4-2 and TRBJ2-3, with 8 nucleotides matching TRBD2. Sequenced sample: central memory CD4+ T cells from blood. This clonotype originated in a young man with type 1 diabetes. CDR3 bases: TGTGCCAGCAGCCAAGGGAGCGGGGGTAGCACAGATACGCAGTATTTT. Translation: CASSQGSGGSTDTQYF.